This TCR beta chain was documented in a study of T cell responses to AZD1222 COVID-19 vaccine. Assay: immunoSEQ multiplex PCR; the TCRdb copy retains only in-frame clones and omits some. The data hold approximately 150,000 clones, with just over 90% observed a single time. The V segment lost 3 bases and the J segment 3 bases; nucleotides outside the gene matches: 1. The CDR3 is 14 residues long. The germline gives CDR1 WNHNN, CDR2 SYGVQD (reference sequence). The TCR comes from an adult who received the AZD1222 COVID-19 vaccine. The V gene is TRBV10-1, the J gene TRBJ2-3; 9 bases map to TRBD1. The material was peripheral blood, obtained 28 days after the second AZD1222 dose. The CDR3 loop reads CASSDGQGTDTQYF. CDR3 bases: TGCGCCAGCAGTGACGGACAGGGGACAGATACGCAGTATTTT.